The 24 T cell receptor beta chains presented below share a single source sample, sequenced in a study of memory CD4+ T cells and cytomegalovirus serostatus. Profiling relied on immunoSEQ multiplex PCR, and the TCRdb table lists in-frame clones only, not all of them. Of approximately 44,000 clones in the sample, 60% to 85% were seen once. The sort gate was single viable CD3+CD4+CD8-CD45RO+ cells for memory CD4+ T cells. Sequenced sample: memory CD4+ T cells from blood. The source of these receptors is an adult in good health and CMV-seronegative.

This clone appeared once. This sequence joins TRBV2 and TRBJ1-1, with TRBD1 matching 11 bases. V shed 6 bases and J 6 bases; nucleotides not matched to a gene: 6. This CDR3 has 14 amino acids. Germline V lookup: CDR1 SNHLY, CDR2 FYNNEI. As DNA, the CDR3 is TGTGCCAGCAGACTGGACAGGGGGCTGGCTGAAGCTTTCTTT. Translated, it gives CASRLDRGLAEAFF.

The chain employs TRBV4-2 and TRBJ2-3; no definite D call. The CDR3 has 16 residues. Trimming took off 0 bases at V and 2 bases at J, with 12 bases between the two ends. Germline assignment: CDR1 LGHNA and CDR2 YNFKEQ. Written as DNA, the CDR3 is TGTGCCAGCAGCCAAGATCGTATGCTGGACACAGATACGCAGTATTTT. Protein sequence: CASSQDRMLDTDTQYF.

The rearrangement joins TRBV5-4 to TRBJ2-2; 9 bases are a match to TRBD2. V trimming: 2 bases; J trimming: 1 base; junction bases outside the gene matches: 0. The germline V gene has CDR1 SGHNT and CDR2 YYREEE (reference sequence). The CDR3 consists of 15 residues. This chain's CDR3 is CASSLLAGNTGELFF. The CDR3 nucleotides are TGTGCCAGCAGCTTACTAGCGGGGAACACCGGGGAGCTGTTTTTT.

The DNA of the CDR3 is TGTGCCAGCAGATACAGGGGGGAGTACGAGCAGTACTTC. Protein sequence: CASRYRGEYEQYF. V and J are TRBV6-6 and TRBJ2-7, with 8 bases matching TRBD1. This CDR3 spans 13 amino acids. The germline V gene encodes CDR1 MNHNY and CDR2 SVGAGI (reference sequence). Trimming at V came to 6 bases and at J to 4 bases, leaving 5 bases not matched to a gene.

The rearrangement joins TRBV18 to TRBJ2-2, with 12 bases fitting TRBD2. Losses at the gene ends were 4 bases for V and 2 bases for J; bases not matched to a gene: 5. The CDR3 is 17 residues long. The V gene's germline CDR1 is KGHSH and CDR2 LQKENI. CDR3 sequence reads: CASSLRLAGENTGELFF. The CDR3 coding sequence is TGTGCCAGCTCACTCCGACTAGCGGGAGAAAACACCGGGGAGCTGTTTTTT.

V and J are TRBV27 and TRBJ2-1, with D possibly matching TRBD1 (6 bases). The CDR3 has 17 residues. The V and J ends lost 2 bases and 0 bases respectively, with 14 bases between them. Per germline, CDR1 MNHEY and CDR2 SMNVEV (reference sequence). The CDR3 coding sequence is TGTGCCAGCAGTTTACGACGACAGGCCAGCTCCTACAATGAGCAGTTCTTC. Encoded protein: CASSLRRQASSYNEQFF.

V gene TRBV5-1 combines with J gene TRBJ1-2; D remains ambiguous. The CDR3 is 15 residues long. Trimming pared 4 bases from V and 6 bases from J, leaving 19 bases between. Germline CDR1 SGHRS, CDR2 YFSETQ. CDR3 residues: CASSPRRPNTNGYTF. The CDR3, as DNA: TGCGCCAGCAGCCCCCGTCGGCCTAACACCAATGGCTACACCTTC.

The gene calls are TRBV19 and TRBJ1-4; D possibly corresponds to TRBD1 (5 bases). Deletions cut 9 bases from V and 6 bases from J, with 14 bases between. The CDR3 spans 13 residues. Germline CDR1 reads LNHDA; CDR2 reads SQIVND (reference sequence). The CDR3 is CASARQHDEKLFF. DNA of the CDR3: TGTGCCAGCGCCCGACAGCATGATGAAAAACTGTTTTTT.

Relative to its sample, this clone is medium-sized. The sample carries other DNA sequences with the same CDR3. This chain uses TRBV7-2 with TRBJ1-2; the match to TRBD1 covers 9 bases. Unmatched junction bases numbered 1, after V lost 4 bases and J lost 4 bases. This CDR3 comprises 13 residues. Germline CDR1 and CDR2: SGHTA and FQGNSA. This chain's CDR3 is CASSSGQGYGYTF. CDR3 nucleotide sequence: TGTGCCAGCAGCTCGGGACAGGGCTATGGCTACACCTTC.

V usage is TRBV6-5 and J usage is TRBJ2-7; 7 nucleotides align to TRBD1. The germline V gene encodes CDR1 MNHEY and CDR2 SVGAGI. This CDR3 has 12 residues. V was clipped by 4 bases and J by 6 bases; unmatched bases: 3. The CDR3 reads CASSFRQGEQYF. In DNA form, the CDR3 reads TGTGCCAGCAGTTTCCGACAGGGCGAGCAGTACTTC.

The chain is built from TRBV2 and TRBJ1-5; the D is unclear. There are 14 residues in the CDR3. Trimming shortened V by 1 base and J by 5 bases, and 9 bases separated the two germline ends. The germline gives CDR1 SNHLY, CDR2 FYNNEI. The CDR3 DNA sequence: TGTGCCAGCAGTGAAGGGGCAGTGGATCAGCCCCAGCATTTT. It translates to CASSEGAVDQPQHF.

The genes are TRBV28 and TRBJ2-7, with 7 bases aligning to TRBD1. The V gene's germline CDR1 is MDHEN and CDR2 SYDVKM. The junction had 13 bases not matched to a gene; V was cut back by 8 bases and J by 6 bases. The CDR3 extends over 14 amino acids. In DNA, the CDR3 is TGTGCCAGCGCTCGGGACAGCCCCTGGCGCGAGCAGTACTTC. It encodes CASARDSPWREQYF.

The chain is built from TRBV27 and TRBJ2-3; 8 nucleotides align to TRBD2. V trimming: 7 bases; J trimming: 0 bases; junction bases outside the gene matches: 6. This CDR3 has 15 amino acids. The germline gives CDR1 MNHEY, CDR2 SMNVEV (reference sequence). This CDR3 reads CASTRTSPSTDTQYF. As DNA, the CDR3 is TGTGCCAGCACCCGGACTAGCCCTAGCACAGATACGCAGTATTTT.

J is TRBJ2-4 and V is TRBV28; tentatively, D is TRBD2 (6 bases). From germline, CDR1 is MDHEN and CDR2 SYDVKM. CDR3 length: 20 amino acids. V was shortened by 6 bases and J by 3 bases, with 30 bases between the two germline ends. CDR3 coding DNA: TGTGCCAGCAGGCCTATATCGGCGGGACGAAACGGGGGTGGCAAAAACATTCAGTACTTC. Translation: CASRPISAGRNGGGKNIQYF.

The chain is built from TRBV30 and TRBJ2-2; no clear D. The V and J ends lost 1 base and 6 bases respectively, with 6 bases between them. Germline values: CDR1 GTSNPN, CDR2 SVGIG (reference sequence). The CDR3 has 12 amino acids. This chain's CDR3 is CAWSDNSGELFF. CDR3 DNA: TGTGCCTGGAGTGACAATTCCGGGGAGCTGTTTTTT.

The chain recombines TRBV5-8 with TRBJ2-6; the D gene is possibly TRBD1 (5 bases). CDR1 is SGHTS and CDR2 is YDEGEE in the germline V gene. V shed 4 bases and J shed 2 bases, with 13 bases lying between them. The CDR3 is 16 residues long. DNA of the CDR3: TGTGCCAGCAGCCCCGTAGGGGCCGCTGGGGCCAACGTCCTGACTTTC. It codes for CASSPVGAAGANVLTF.

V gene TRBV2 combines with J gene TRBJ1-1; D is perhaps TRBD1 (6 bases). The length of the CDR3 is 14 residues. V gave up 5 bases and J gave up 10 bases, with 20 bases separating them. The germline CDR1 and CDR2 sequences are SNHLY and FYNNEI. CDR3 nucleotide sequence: TGTGCCAGCAGTCTGAAGGCCTCAGGGGTGGCAGCTTTCTTT. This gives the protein CASSLKASGVAAFF.

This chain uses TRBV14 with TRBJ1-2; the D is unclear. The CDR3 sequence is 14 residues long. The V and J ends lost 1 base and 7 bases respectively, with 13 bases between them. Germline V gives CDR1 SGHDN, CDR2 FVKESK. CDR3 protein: CASSQVGGSAGYTF. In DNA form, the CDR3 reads TGTGCCAGCAGCCAAGTTGGCGGGTCTGCTGGCTACACCTTC.

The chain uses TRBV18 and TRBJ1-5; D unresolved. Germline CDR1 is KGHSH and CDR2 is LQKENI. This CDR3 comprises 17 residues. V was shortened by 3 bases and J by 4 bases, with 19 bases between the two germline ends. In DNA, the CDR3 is TGTGCCAGCTCACCGATCGCACGGAAGGTATGTAATCAGCCCCAGCATTTT. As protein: CASSPIARKVCNQPQHF.

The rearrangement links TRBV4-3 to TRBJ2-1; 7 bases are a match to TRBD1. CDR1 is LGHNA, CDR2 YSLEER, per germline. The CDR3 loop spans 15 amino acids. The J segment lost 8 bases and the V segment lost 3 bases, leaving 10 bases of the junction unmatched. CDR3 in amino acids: CASSQADRDQHEQFF. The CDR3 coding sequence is TGCGCCAGCAGCCAGGCCGACAGGGACCAGCATGAGCAGTTCTTC.

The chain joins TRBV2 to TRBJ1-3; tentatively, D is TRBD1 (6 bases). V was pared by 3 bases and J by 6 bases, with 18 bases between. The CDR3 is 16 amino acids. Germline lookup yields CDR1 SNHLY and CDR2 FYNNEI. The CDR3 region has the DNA TGTGCCAGCAGTGATGGGTCAACAGGGCGGGCAAACACCATATATTTT. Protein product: CASSDGSTGRANTIYF.

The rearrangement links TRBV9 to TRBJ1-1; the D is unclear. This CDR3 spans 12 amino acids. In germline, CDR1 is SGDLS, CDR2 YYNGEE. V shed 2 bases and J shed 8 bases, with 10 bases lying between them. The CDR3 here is CASSVSNGEAFF. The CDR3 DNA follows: TGTGCCAGCAGCGTCTCCAATGGGGAAGCTTTCTTT.

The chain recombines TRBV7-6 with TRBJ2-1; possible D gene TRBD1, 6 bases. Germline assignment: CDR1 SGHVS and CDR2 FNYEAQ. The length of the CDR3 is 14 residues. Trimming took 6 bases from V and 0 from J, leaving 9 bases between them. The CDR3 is CASSPDSSYNEQFF. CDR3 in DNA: TGTGCCAGCAGTCCGGACAGCTCCTACAATGAGCAGTTCTTC. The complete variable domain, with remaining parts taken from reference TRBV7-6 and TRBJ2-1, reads GAGVSQSPRYKVTKRGQDVALRCDPISGHVSLYWYRQALGQGPEFLTYFNYEAQQDKSGLPNDRFSAERPEGSISTLTIQRTEQRDSAMYRCASSPDSSYNEQFFGPGTRLTVL.

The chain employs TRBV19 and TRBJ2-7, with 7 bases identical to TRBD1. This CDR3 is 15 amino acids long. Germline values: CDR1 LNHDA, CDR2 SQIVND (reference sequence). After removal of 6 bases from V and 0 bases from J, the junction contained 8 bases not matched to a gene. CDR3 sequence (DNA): TGTGCCAGTAGCCTGGGACAGACTTTCTCCTACGAGCAGTACTTC. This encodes CASSLGQTFSYEQYF.